This TCR beta chain was recorded in a study of T-cell reconstitution after alpha-beta-depleted transplantation in children. Unique molecular identifiers were used in preparing the TCRbeta library. From the PCR reads, TCRdb called clonotypes with MiXCR, one entry per CDR3 protein. The table lists more than 400,000 distinct CDR3 sequences, approximately 10% of them singletons. This clonotype was recorded a few times. Its antigen is unknown. This CDR3 has 15 residues. J gave up 5 bases and V 0 bases, and 5 bases lay outside the gene matches. Germline loops: CDR1 MNHEY, CDR2 SMNVEV (reference sequence). Study conclusions and caveats: Some patients' high day-60 TCRbeta diversity was traced to surviving recipient T cells and thymic progenitors.

This TCR came from a female patient aged 2-10 years who had a stem cell transplant for aplastic anemia, so the T cells may come from the graft donor. The sequencing here drew on PBMCs, mostly from graft donor cells, taken 180 days after TCRalphabeta/CD19-depleted stem cell transplant. This chain uses TRBV27 with TRBJ2-5, with TRBD1 matching over 8 bases. CDR3 nucleotide sequence: TGTGCCAGCAGTTTATCTACAGGGGGTTGGGAGACCCAGTACTTC. This encodes CASSLSTGGWETQYF.